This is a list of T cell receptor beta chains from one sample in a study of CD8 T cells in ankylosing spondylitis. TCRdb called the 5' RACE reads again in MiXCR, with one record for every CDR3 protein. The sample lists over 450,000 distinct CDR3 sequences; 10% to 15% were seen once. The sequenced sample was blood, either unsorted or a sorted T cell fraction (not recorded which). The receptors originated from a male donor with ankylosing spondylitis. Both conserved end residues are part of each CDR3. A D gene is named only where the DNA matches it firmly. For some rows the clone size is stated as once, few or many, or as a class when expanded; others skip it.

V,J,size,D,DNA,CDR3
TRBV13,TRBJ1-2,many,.,TGTGCCAGCAGCTTAGAGGGGGGAGACGACTATGGCTACACCTTC,CASSLEGGDDYGYTF
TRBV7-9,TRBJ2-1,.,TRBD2,TGTGCCAGCACCGGGGGGGGATTGCCCCCCTACAATGAGCAGTTCTTC,CASTGGGLPPYNEQFF
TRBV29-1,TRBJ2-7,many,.,TGCAGCGTTGAAGATAAGACCAGCGGACAAGAAACCTACGAGCAGTACTTC,CSVEDKTSGQETYEQYF
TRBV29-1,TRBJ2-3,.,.,TGCAGCGTTGGGGACACGGTCACAGATACGCAGTATTTT,CSVGDTVTDTQYF
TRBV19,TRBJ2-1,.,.,TGTGCCAGTAGTACCCGACAACGGGCCTACAATGAGCAGTTCTTC,CASSTRQRAYNEQFF
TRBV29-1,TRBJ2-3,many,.,TGCAGCGTTGAAGATCCGGAGATAGATACGCAGTATTTT,CSVEDPEIDTQYF
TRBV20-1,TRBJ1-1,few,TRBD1,TGCAGTGCTAGGGAGGGGGCGGTTGAAGCTTTCTTT,CSAREGAVEAFF
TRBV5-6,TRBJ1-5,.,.,TGTGCCAGCAGCCCCGGGACATTCAAGCAGCCCCAGCATTTT,CASSPGTFKQPQHF
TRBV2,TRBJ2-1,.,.,TGTGCCACCAAAACGACGGGAGCGTCATACAATGAGCAGTTCTTC,CATKTTGASYNEQFF
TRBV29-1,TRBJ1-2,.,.,TGCAGCGTTGGAATCGGATACGGGTTAGGATATGGCTACACCTTC,CSVGIGYGLGYGYTF
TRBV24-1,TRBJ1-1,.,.,TGTGCCACCAGTGATTTGGGAGGACTTGAAGCTTTCTTT,CATSDLGGLEAFF
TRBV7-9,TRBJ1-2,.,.,TGTGCCAGCAGCTTAAGGGGCAGGGGAGCGGACTATGGCTACACCTTC,CASSLRGRGADYGYTF
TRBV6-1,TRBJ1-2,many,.,TGTGCCAGCAGTGATACGGCAGGGAATGGCTATGGCTACACCTTC,CASSDTAGNGYGYTF
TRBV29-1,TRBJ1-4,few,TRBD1,TGCAGCGTCGTCGGACAGGGCCATGAAAAACTGTTTTTT,CSVVGQGHEKLFF
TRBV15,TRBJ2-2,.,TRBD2,TGTGCCACCAGCAGAGGTTGGACTAGCGCCACCGGGGAGCTGTTTTTT,CATSRGWTSATGELFF
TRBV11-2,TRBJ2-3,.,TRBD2,TGTGCCAGCAGCCCGAGCGGGAACTGGGGGGCAGATACGCAGTATTTT,CASSPSGNWGADTQYF
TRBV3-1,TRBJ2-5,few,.,TGTGCCAGCAGCCAAGTTCCCCGGGTGTCGGAGACCCAGTACTTC,CASSQVPRVSETQYF
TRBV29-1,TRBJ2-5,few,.,TGCAGCGTTGATCCGGCGGGGAGGTACCAAGAGACCCAGTACTTC,CSVDPAGRYQETQYF
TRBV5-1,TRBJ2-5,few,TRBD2,TGCGCCAGCAGCTCCGGGACTAGCGGGAGGGCCTTTTCCCAGTACTTC,CASSSGTSGRAFSQYF
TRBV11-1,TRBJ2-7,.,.,TGTGCCAGCAGCTTTCTGCCGTGGGACTATTTACAAGGGGGCGAGCAGTACTTC,CASSFLPWDYLQGGEQYF
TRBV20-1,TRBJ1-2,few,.,TGCAGTGCTAGTATTATCGAGACGAAACTTAATAACTATGGCTACACCTTC,CSASIIETKLNNYGYTF
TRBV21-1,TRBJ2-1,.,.,TGTGGGGACTGGAGCGTCCCGGTTAGCTCCTACAATGAGCAGTTCTTC,CGDWSVPVSSYNEQFF
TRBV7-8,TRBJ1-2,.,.,TGTGCCAGCAGCCTTACTCCCGACCCCTATGGCTACACCTTC,CASSLTPDPYGYTF
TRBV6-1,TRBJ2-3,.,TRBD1,TGTGCCAGCAGTGCGACAGGGGGGCCAGATACGCAGTATTTT,CASSATGGPDTQYF
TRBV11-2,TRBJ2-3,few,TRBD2,TGTGCCAGCAGCTTAATGTACGTGGTAGCGGGATTTGGTACAGATACGCAGTATTTT,CASSLMYVVAGFGTDTQYF
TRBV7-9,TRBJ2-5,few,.,TGTGCCAGCACCCACTTACTAGGGGAACAAGAGACCCAGTACTTC,CASTHLLGEQETQYF
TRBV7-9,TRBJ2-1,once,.,TGTGCCACCCCCGTACTTCAACGGGAGAATGAGCAGTTCTTC,CATPVLQRENEQFF
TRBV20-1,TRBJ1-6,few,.,TGCAGTGCTAGGGTTCTTAGAAGCTCCTATAATTCACCCCTCCACTTT,CSARVLRSSYNSPLHF
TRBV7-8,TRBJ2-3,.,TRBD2,TGTGCCAGCAGCTTAGTACTAGCGGGAGGAACGAGCACAGATACGCAGTATTTT,CASSLVLAGGTSTDTQYF
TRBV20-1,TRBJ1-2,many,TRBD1,TGCAGCCGGACCGGGACAGCAGCTAACTATGGCTACACCTTC,CSRTGTAANYGYTF
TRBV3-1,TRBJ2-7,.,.,TGTGCCAGCAGCCAAGGTAGGGTGTGGGGATACGAGCAGTACTTC,CASSQGRVWGYEQYF
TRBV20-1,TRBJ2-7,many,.,TGCAGTGCTAGAGATGAGAGTGGGGCTACCTACGAGCAGTACTTC,CSARDESGATYEQYF
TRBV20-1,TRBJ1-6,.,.,TGCAGTGCTAGAGAGAGTCAGGGAGATTCACCCCTCCACTTT,CSARESQGDSPLHF
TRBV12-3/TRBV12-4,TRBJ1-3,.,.,TGTGCCAGCCAAGGGGCAGCTAACACCATATATTTT,CASQGAANTIYF
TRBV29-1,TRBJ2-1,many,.,TGCAGCGTTGACTCCCCGGGACACTCATACAATGAGCAGTTCTTC,CSVDSPGHSYNEQFF
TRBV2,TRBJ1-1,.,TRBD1,TGTGCCAGTATTCTCTCCTCGGGACAGATCATGAACACTGAAGCTTTCTTT,CASILSSGQIMNTEAFF
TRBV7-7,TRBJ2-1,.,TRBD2,TGTGCCAGCAGCCCGAGTCCCGGGACTAGTTCTGATGAGCAGTTCTTC,CASSPSPGTSSDEQFF
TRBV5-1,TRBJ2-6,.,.,TGCGCCACCTCCTCCGATAGGGTCGGGGCCAACGTCCTGACTTTC,CATSSDRVGANVLTF
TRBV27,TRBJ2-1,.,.,TGTGCCAGCAACCAAAAACTGGGACTCGGAGCCAACAATGAGCAGTTCTTC,CASNQKLGLGANNEQFF
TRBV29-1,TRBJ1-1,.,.,TGCAGCGGGGGGCTTCTTCGGGGCAGTGAAGCTTTCTTT,CSGGLLRGSEAFF
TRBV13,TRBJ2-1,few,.,TGTGCCAGCAGCCTCTCCCGACTCTCCTACAATGAGCAGTTCTTC,CASSLSRLSYNEQFF
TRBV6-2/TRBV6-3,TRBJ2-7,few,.,TGTGCCAGCAGCCGCCCCCTAGATTCCTACGAGCAGTACTTC,CASSRPLDSYEQYF
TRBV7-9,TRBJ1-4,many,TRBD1,TGTGCCAGCAGCCTGACAGGGCCTGAAAAACTGTTTTTT,CASSLTGPEKLFF
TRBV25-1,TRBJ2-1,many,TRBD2,TGTGCCAGCAGTGAATCAAGGGCTAGCGGGAGAGTCTACAATGAGCAGTTCTTC,CASSESRASGRVYNEQFF
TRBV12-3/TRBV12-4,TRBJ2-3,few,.,TGTGCCAGCAGTTTGGACTTACGATACACAGATACGCAGTATTTT,CASSLDLRYTDTQYF
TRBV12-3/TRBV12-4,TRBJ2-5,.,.,TGTGCCAGCAGTTTATCGGGCAGTGGGGGGACCCAGTACTTC,CASSLSGSGGTQYF
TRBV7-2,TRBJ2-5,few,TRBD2,TGTGCCAGCACTTGGACTAGTGGAGAGACCCAGTACTTC,CASTWTSGETQYF
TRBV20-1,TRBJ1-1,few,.,TGCAGTGCTTACGGGAACAGTCGTACTGAAGCTTTCTTT,CSAYGNSRTEAFF
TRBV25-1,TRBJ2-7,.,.,TGTGCCAGCGGTGAGCCCTTCTCCTACGAGCAGTACTTC,CASGEPFSYEQYF
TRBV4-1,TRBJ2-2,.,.,TGCGCCAGCAGCCATTCTGGTGGTCACACCGGGGAGCTGTTTTTT,CASSHSGGHTGELFF
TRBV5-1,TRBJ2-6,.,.,TGCGCCAGCAGCTTTCTCTCGGTCGGGTCCTCCGGGGCCAACGTCCTGACTTTC,CASSFLSVGSSGANVLTF
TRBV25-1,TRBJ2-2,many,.,TGTGCCAGCAGTGCCAAGGGGGAGCGGAGCCCCACCGGGGAGCTGTTTTTT,CASSAKGERSPTGELFF
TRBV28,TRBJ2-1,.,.,TGTGCCAGCAGCTCCGGGACCAAGTTCTTC,CASSSGTKFF
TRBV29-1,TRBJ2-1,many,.,TGCAGCGTTGAAGTCTTCAGATACTACAATGAGCAGTTCTTC,CSVEVFRYYNEQFF
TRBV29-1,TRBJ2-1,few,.,TGCAGCGCTGCGGGGCTAAGCTCCTACAATGAGCAGTTCTTC,CSAAGLSSYNEQFF